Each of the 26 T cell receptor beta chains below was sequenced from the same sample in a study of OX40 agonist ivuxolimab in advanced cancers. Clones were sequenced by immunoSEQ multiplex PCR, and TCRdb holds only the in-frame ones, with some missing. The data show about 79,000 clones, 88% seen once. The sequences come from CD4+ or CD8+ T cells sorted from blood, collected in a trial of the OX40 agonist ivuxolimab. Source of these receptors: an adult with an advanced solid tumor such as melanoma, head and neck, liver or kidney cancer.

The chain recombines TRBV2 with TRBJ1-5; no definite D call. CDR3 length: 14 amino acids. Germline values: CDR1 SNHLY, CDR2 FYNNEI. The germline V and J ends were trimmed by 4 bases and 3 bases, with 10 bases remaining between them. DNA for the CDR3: TGTGCCAGCAGTGGCGGACGTAACAATCAGCCCCAGCATTTT. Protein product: CASSGGRNNQPQHF.

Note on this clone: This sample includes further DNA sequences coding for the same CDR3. As DNA, the CDR3 is TGTGCCAGCAGCTTAGGTCCAGGCACTGAAGCTTTCTTT. Residues: CASSLGPGTEAFF. The rearrangement uses TRBV11-3 and TRBJ1-1; D is unclear. V lost 1 base and J lost 4, with 7 bases in between. The germline V gene encodes CDR1 SGHNT and CDR2 YENEEA. The CDR3 runs 13 residues. The variable domain in full, with the rest retrieved from reference TRBV11-3 and TRBJ1-1, is EAGVVQSPRYKIIEKKQPVAFWCNPISGHNTLYWYLQNLGQGPELLIRYENEEAVDDSQLPKDRFSAERLKGVDSTLKIQPAELGDSAVYLCASSLGPGTEAFFGQGTRLTVV.

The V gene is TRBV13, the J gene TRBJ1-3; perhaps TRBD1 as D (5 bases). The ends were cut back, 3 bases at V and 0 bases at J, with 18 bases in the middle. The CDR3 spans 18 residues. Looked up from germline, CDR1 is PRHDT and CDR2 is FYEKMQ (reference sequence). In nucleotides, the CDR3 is TGTGCCAGCAGCTTGGATCCAAACAGGTTCTACTCTGGAAACACCATATATTTT. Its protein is CASSLDPNRFYSGNTIYF.

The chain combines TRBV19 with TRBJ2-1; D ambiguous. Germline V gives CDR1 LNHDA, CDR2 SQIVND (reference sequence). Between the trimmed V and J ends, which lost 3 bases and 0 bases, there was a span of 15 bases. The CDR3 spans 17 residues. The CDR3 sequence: CASSMSSSGSSYNEQFF. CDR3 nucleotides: TGTGCCAGTAGTATGAGTAGTTCCGGTAGCTCCTACAATGAGCAGTTCTTC.

CDR3 sequence: CASSSSHRAEGYTF. DNA for the CDR3: TGTGCCAGCAGCTCCTCACACAGGGCGGAGGGCTACACCTTC. The gene calls are TRBV7-9 and TRBJ1-2; maybe TRBD1 (6 bases). This CDR3 comprises 14 residues. CDR1 SEHNR and CDR2 FQNEAQ come from the germline V gene (reference sequence). Trimming took off 4 bases at V and 8 bases at J, with 17 bases between the two ends.

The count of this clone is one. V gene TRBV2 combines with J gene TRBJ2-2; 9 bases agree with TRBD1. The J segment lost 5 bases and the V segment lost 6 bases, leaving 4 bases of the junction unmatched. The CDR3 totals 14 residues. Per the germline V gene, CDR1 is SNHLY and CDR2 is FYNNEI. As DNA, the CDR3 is TGTGCCAGCAGCCGGACAGGGGAAACCGGGGAGCTGTTTTTT. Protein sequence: CASSRTGETGELFF.

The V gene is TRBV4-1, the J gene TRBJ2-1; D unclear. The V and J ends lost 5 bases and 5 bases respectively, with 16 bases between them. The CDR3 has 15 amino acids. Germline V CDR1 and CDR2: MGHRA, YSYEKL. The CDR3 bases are TGCGCCAGCAGCTCCCGGTCTACCCTTGACAATGAGCAGTTCTTC. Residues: CASSSRSTLDNEQFF.

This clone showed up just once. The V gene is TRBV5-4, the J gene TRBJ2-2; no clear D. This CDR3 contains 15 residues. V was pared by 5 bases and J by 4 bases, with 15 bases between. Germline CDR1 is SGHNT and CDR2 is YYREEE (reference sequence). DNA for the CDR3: TGTGCCAGCAGGGTCTCGGACGGTAGCACCGGGGAGCTGTTTTTT. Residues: CASRVSDGSTGELFF.

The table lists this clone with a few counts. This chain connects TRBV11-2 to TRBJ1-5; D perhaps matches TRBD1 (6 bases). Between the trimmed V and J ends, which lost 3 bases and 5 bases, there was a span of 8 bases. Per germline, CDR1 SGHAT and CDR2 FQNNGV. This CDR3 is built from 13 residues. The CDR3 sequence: CASSLGAYQPQHF. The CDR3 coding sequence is TGTGCCAGCAGCTTGGGGGCTTATCAGCCCCAGCATTTT.

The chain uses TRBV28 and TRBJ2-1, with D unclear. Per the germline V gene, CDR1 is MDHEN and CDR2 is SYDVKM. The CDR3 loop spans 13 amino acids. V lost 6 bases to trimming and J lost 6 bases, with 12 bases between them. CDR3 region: CASSRPSTNEQFF. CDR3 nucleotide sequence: TGTGCCAGCAGCCGACCCTCCACCAATGAGCAGTTCTTC.

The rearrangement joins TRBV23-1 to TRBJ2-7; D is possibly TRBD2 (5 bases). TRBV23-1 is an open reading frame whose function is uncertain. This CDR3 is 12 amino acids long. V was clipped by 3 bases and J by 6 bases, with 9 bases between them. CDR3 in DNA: TGCGCCAGCAGTCACTTGGACTCCGAGCAGTACTTC. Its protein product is CASSHLDSEQYF.

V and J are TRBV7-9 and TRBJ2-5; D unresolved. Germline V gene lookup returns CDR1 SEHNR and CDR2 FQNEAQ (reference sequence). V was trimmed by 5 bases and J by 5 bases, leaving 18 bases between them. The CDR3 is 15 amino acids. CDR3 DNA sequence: TGTGCCAGCAGCCTAAATAGCCTGCTACAGGAGACCCAGTACTTC. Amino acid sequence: CASSLNSLLQETQYF.

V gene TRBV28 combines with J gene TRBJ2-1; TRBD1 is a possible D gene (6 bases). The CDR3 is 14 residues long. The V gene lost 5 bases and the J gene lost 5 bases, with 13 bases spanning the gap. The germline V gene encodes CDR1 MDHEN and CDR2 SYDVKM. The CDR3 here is CASSLRTVNNEQFF. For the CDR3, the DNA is TGTGCCAGCAGTCTAAGGACAGTTAACAATGAGCAGTTCTTC.

CDR3 residues: CASSGLARTNEQFF. The CDR3 DNA sequence: TGTGCCAGCAGTGGACTAGCCAGGACTAATGAGCAGTTCTTC. The chain has TRBV2 and TRBJ2-1; TRBD2 aligns across 7 bases. The CDR3 loop spans 14 amino acids. After removal of 4 bases from V and 7 bases from J, the junction contained 7 bases not matched to a gene. Germline lookup yields CDR1 SNHLY and CDR2 FYNNEI.

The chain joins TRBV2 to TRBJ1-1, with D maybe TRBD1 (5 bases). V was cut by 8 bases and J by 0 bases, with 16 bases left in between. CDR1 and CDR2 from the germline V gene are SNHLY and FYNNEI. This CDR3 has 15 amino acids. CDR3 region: CASSPGLYMNTEAFF. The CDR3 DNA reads TGTGCCAGCTCCCCGGGGCTCTACATGAACACTGAAGCTTTCTTT. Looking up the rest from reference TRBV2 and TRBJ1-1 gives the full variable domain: EPEVTQTPSHQVTQMGQEVILRCVPISNHLYFYWYRQILGQKVEFLVSFYNNEISEKSEIFDDQFSVERPDGSNFTLKIRSTKLEDSAMYFCASSPGLYMNTEAFFGQGTRLTVV.

Here the CDR3 reads CATSRAGGQGADEQYF. CDR3 bases: TGTGCCACCAGCAGAGCTGGGGGACAGGGGGCGGACGAGCAGTACTTC. The V and J genes are TRBV15 and TRBJ2-7, with TRBD1 identical over 12 bases. Germline lookup yields CDR1 LNHNV and CDR2 YYDKDF (reference sequence). The V and J ends lost 1 base and 5 bases, in that order; junction bases with no gene match: 6. The CDR3 consists of 16 residues.

CDR3 coding DNA: TGTGCCAGCAGTGAAAGCTTAGCGGGAGCTGACGAGCAGTACTTC. Translation gives CASSESLAGADEQYF. This chain joins TRBV2 and TRBJ2-7, with TRBD2 matching 9 bases. The J segment lost 5 bases and the V segment lost 2 bases, leaving 7 bases of the junction unmatched. This CDR3 comprises 15 residues. Germline lookup yields CDR1 SNHLY and CDR2 FYNNEI.

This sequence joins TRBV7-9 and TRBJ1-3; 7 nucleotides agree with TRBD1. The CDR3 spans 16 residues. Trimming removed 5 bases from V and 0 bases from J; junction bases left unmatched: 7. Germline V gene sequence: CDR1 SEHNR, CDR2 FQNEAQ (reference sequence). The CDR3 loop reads CASSQGQVVSGNTIYF. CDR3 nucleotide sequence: TGTGCCAGCAGCCAAGGACAGGTCGTCTCTGGAAACACCATATATTTT.

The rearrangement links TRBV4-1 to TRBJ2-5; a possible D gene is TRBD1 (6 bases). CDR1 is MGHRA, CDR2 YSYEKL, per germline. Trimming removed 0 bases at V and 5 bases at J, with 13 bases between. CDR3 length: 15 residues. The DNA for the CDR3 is TGCGCCAGCAGCCAAGATGGTCAGGGGTGGGAGACCCAGTACTTC. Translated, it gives CASSQDGQGWETQYF.

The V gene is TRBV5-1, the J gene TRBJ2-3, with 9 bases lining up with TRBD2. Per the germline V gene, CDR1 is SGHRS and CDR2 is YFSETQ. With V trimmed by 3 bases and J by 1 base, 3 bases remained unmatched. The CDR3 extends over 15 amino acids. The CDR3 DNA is TGCGCCAGCAGCTCTATAGCGGGAGGCACAGATACGCAGTATTTT. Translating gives CASSSIAGGTDTQYF.

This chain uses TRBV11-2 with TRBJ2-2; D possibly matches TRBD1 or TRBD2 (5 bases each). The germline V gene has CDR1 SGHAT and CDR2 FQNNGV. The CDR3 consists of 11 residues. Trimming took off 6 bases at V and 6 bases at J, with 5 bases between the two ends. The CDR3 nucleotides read TGTGCCAGCAGGGGACCCGGGGAGCTGTTTTTT. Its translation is CASRGPGELFF.

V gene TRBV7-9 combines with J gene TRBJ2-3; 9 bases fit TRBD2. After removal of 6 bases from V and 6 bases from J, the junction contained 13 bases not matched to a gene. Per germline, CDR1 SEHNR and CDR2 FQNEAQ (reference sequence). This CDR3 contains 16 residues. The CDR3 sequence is CASSAAGGRVYDTQYF. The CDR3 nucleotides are TGTGCCAGCAGTGCGGCGGGAGGGCGGGTATACGATACGCAGTATTTT. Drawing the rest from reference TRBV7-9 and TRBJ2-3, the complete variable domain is DTGVSQNPRHKITKRGQNVTFRCDPISEHNRLYWYRQTLGQGPEFLTYFQNEAQLEKSRLLSDRFSAERPKGSFSTLEIQRTEQGDSAMYLCASSAAGGRVYDTQYFGPGTRLTVL.

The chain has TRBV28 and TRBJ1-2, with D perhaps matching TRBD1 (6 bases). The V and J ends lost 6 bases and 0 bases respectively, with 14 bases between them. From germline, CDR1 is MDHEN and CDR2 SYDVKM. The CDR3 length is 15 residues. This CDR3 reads CASRPLGGPNYGYTF. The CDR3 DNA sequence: TGTGCCAGCAGGCCACTGGGGGGGCCTAACTATGGCTACACCTTC.

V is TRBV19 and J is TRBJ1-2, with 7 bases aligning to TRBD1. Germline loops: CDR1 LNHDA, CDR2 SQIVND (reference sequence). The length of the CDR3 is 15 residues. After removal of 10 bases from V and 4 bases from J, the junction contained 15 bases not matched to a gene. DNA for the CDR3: TGTGCCACCACTCCGACAGGGACTGGAGGCTATGGCTACACCTTC. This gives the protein CATTPTGTGGYGYTF.

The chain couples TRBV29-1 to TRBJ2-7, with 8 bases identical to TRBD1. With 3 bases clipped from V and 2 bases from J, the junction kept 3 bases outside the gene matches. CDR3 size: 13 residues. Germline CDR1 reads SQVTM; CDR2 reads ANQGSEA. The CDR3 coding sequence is TGCAGCGTTGATTCGGGACAGGCCTACGAGCAGTACTTC. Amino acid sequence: CSVDSGQAYEQYF.

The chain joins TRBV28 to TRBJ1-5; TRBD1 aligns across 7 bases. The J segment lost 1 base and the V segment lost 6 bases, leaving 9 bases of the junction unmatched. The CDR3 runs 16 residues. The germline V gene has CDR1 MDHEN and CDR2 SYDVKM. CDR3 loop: CASRTHSRGSNQPQHF. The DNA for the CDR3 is TGTGCCAGCAGGACCCATAGCAGGGGGAGCAATCAGCCCCAGCATTTT.